The next 19 T cell receptor beta chains were all read from a single sample in a study of blood T cells in healthy people across ages. Primers used in a second PCR of roughly 7 to 12 cycles were a sample-barcoded 5' primer and a J-beta primer mix. MiXCR was run by TCRdb on the 5' RACE reads, yielding one entry per CDR3 protein. The table has about 730,000 distinct CDR3 sequences, approximately 43% seen once. Sequenced sample: blood. These receptors were taken from an older woman in good health.

This clonotype was picked up many times. This chain links TRBV12-3 or TRBV12-4 with TRBJ2-5; possible D gene TRBD1, 5 bases. The ends were cut back, 6 bases at V and 5 bases at J, with 16 bases in the middle. The CDR3 spans 14 residues. The CDR3 DNA reads as TGTGCCAGCAGAGGCACAGGAGATCGGGAGACCCAGTACTTC. The encoded protein is CASRGTGDRETQYF.

The chain couples TRBV4-2 to TRBJ2-7; 12 bases map to TRBD1. V lost 3 bases to trimming and J lost 3 bases; unmatched junction nucleotides: 9. CDR3 length: 17 amino acids. The germline V gene encodes CDR1 LGHNA and CDR2 YNFKEQ. CDR3 nucleotide sequence: TGTGCCAGCAGCCAGGGGACAGGGGGCGCCGAGTTCTACGAGCAGTACTTC. Protein: CASSQGTGGAEFYEQYF.

The J gene is TRBJ2-5, the V gene TRBV6-2 or TRBV6-3; 7 positions agree with TRBD1. Germline CDR1 MNHEY, CDR2 SVGEGT. V shed 4 bases, J shed 7 bases, and the junction held 12 bases outside the gene matches. The CDR3 consists of 15 residues. As DNA, the CDR3 is TGTGCCAGCAGTTCCCCGTGGCAGGGGGTAGGGACCCAGTACTTC. Translated: CASSSPWQGVGTQYF.

This clonotype was detected ten times or more. J is TRBJ2-3 and V is TRBV5-1; 11 positions agree with TRBD2. The CDR3 covers 14 residues. The V gene's germline CDR1 is SGHRS and CDR2 YFSETQ. The V and J ends lost 3 bases and 4 bases, in that order; junction bases with no gene match: 1. The CDR3 reads CASSSGLAADTQYF. In DNA form, the CDR3 reads TGCGCCAGCAGCTCGGGACTAGCGGCAGATACGCAGTATTTT.

V is TRBV30 and J is TRBJ2-1; TRBD1 matches at 7 bases. Germline CDR1 reads GTSNPN; CDR2 reads SVGIG (reference sequence). This CDR3 region has 15 residues. V trimming: 4 bases; J trimming: 1 base; junction bases outside the gene matches: 7. The CDR3 loop is CAWTVEGASYNEQFF. CDR3 sequence (DNA): TGTGCCTGGACTGTAGAGGGGGCTTCCTACAATGAGCAGTTCTTC.

The chain couples TRBV27 to TRBJ1-2; D not certain. V lost 3 bases to trimming and J lost 3 bases, with 11 bases between them. Germline loops: CDR1 MNHEY, CDR2 SMNVEV (reference sequence). CDR3 length: 14 amino acids. The CDR3 sequence is CASSFMAGDYGYTF. In DNA, the CDR3 is TGTGCCAGCAGTTTCATGGCTGGGGACTATGGCTACACCTTC.

The chain joins TRBV2 to TRBJ2-4; D might be TRBD2 (6 bases). The CDR3 has 14 amino acids. V was trimmed by 3 bases and J by 9 bases, leaving 15 bases between them. Germline CDR1 reads SNHLY; CDR2 reads FYNNEI. Here the CDR3 reads CASSEDYHSGIQYF. In DNA form, the CDR3 reads TGTGCCAGCAGTGAGGACTACCACTCCGGCATTCAGTACTTC.

The chain carries TRBV5-1 and TRBJ2-1; 10 nucleotides agree with TRBD2. The CDR3 covers 15 residues. Germline V lookup: CDR1 SGHRS, CDR2 YFSETQ. J was trimmed by 6 bases and V by 3 bases; bases with no gene match: 6. DNA for the CDR3: TGCGCCAGCAGCTCCAGCGGGAGGGTACTCAATGAGCAGTTCTTC. Amino acid sequence: CASSSSGRVLNEQFF. Full variable domain (rest looked up from reference TRBV5-1 and TRBJ2-1): KAGVTQTPRYLIKTRGQQVTLSCSPISGHRSVSWYQQTPGQGLQFLFEYFSETQRNKGNFPGRFSGRQFSNSRSEMNVSTLELGDSALYLCASSSSGRVLNEQFFGPGTRLTVL.

This clonotype was observed a few times. This chain links TRBV6-5 with TRBJ2-3, with 12 nucleotides matching TRBD2. The CDR3 has 17 residues. V dropped 0 bases and J dropped 2; count of bases not matched to a gene: 3. Per the germline V gene, CDR1 is MNHEY and CDR2 is SVGAGI. CDR3 DNA: TGTGCCAGCAGTTACTCCGGACTAGCGGGGTTCACAGATACGCAGTATTTT. As protein: CASSYSGLAGFTDTQYF.

In this sample, this clonotype turned up a few times. The V and J genes are TRBV6-2 or TRBV6-3 and TRBJ2-3, with TRBD2 identical over 12 bases. Trimming cost V 6 bases and J 0 bases; bases outside gene matches: 13. The CDR3 runs 19 residues. The germline gives CDR1 MNHEY, CDR2 SVGEGT. CDR3 sequence (DNA): TGTGCCAGCAGCGACACGGGGGGACTAGCGGGCTTTAGCACAGATACGCAGTATTTT. It specifies CASSDTGGLAGFSTDTQYF.

The chain uses TRBV7-3 and TRBJ2-1, with D unclear. Germline V gives CDR1 SGHTA, CDR2 FQGTGA. Deletions cut 5 bases from V and 5 bases from J, with 13 bases between. The CDR3 runs 14 residues. Here the CDR3 reads CASSLHRGDNEQFF. For the CDR3, the DNA is TGTGCCAGCAGCCTCCATCGCGGAGACAATGAGCAGTTCTTC.

This clonotype was found a few times. The gene calls are TRBV9 and TRBJ1-6, with D maybe TRBD1 (5 bases). Trimming cost V 0 bases and J 8 bases, with 18 bases left between them. The CDR3 extends over 17 amino acids. Germline V gives CDR1 SGDLS, CDR2 YYNGEE. CDR3 region: CASSVAHNAARDSPLHF. For the CDR3, the DNA is TGTGCCAGCAGCGTAGCCCATAACGCTGCCAGGGATTCACCCCTCCACTTT.

This clonotype was seen a few times. This chain links TRBV20-1 with TRBJ2-5, with 10 bases aligning to TRBD2. J was trimmed by 11 bases and V by 3 bases; bases with no gene match: 15. CDR1 and CDR2 (germline): DFQATT, SNEGSKA (reference sequence). The CDR3 runs to 15 residues. This CDR3 is CSASFGGLATMKQYF. In nucleotides, the CDR3 is TGCAGTGCTAGTTTTGGGGGACTAGCGACAATGAAGCAGTACTTC.

This clonotype was picked up many times. The V gene is TRBV15, the J gene TRBJ2-5, with D tentatively TRBD1 or TRBD2 (5 bases each). The germline V gene has CDR1 LNHNV and CDR2 YYDKDF (reference sequence). V was shortened by 0 bases and J by 0 bases, with 8 bases between the two germline ends. CDR3 length equals 15 residues. The CDR3 DNA follows: TGTGCCACCAGCAGAGATCGGGACCACCAAGAGACCCAGTACTTC. Its translation: CATSRDRDHQETQYF.

The chain is built from TRBV20-1 and TRBJ2-5, with TRBD2 matching over 11 bases. CDR1 is DFQATT, CDR2 SNEGSKA, per germline (reference sequence). This CDR3 spans 17 amino acids. CDR3 coding DNA: TGCAATGCCTCTACCGATTATAGCGGGAGGGCCCCAGAGACCCAGTACTTC. Amino acids: CNASTDYSGRAPETQYF.

This clonotype was observed a handful of times. The CDR3 DNA sequence: TGTGCCAGCAGCTTAGTGAATCGGGAGTCAGAGACCCAGTACTTC. Translated, it gives CASSLVNRESETQYF. V is TRBV7-2 and J is TRBJ2-7, with a tentative D call TRBD2 (6 bases). TRBJ2-5 explains the end of the DNA better; the J call may be wrong. Germline assignment: CDR1 SGHTA and CDR2 FQGNSA. The CDR3 sequence is 15 residues long.

This clonotype was detected a few times. This rearrangement joins TRBV6-5 to TRBJ2-7; D perhaps matches TRBD1 (5 bases). V dropped 2 bases and J dropped 4 bases, with 15 bases sitting between them. The CDR3 runs 15 residues. Germline loops: CDR1 MNHEY, CDR2 SVGAGI. CDR3 sequence (DNA): TGTGCCAGCAGTTACGCGGACAAAGGCGAATACGAGCAGTACTTC. Translating it yields CASSYADKGEYEQYF.

Notes on this clonotype: One base away lies a much larger clone, so this may be a sequencing read error. The chain uses TRBV2 and TRBJ2-7, with 11 bases matching TRBD2. The V and J ends lost 7 bases and 7 bases, in that order; junction bases with no gene match: 12. CDR3 length: 15 amino acids. CDR1 SNHLY and CDR2 FYNNEI come from the germline V gene. The CDR3 DNA follows: TGTGCCAGCACCCCAGGTAGCGGGGGGGCCGGTGAGCAGTACTTC. Translating gives CASTPGSGGAGEQYF. The entire variable domain, with the rest obtained from reference TRBV2 and TRBJ2-7, is as follows: EPEVTQTPSHQVTQMGQEVILRCVPISNHLYFYWYRQILGQKVEFLVSFYNNEISEKSEIFDDQFSVERPDGSNFTLKIRSTKLEDSAMYFCASTPGSGGAGEQYFGPGTRLTVT.

The chain has TRBV7-2 and TRBJ2-7; 7 nucleotides align to TRBD2. The CDR3 contains 14 residues. V was pared by 3 bases and J by 1 base, with 3 bases of the junction left unmatched. Germline loops: CDR1 SGHTA, CDR2 FQGNSA. The DNA for the CDR3 is TGTGCCAGCAGCTTTAGCGGGTATTCCTACGAGCAGTACTTC. Translated: CASSFSGYSYEQYF.